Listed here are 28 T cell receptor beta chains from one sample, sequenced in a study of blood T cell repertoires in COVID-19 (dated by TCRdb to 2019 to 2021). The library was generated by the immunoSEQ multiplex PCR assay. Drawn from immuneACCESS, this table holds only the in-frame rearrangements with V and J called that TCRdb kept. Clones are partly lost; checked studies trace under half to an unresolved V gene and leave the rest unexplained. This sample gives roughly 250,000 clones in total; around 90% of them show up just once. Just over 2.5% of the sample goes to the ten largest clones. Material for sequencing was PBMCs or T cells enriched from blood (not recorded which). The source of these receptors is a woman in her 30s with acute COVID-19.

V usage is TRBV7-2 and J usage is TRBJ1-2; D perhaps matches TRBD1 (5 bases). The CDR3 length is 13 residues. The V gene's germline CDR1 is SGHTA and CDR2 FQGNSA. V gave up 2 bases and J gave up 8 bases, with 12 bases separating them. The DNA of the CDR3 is TGTGCCAGCAGCTTAATCCCAGGGCACGGCTACACCTTC. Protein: CASSLIPGHGYTF. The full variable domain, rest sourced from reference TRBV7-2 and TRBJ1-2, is GAGVSQSPSNKVTEKGKDVELRCDPISGHTALYWYRQSLGQGLEFLIYFQGNSAPDKSGLPSDRFSAERTGGSVSTLTIQRTQQEDSAVYLCASSLIPGHGYTFGSGTRLTVV.

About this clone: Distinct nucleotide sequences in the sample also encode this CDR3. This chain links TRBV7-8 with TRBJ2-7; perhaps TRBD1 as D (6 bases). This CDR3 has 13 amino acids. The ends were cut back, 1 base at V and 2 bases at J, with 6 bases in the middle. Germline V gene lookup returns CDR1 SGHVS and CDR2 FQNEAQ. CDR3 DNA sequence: TGTGCCAGCAGCTTAGACAGGGCCTACGAGCAGTACTTC. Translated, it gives CASSLDRAYEQYF. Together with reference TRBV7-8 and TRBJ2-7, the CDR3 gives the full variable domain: GAGVSQSPRYKVAKRGQDVALRCDPISGHVSLFWYQQALGQGPEFLTYFQNEAQLDKSGLPSDRFFAERPEGSVSTLKIQRTQQEDSAVYLCASSLDRAYEQYFGPGTRLTVT.

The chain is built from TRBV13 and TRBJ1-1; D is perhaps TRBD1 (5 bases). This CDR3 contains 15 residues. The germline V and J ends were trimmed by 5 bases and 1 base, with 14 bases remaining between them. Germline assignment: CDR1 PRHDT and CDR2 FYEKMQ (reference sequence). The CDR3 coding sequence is TGTGCCAGCAGCGACAAGGGGTGGGGGAACACTGAAGCTTTCTTT. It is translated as CASSDKGWGNTEAFF.

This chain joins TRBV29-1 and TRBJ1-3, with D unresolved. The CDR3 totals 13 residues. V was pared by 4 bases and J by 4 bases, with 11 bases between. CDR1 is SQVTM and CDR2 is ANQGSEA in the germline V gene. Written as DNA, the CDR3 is TGCAGCGTTGGGCTCCCTCCAGGAAACACCATATATTTT. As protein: CSVGLPPGNTIYF.

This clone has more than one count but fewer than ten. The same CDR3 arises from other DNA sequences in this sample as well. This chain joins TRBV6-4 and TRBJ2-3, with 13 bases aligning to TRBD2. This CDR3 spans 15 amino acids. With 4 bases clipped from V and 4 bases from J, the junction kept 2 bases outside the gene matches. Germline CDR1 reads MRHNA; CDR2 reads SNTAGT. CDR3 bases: TGTGCCAGCAGTGGGACTAGCGGGGGCGCAGATACGCAGTATTTT. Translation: CASSGTSGGADTQYF.

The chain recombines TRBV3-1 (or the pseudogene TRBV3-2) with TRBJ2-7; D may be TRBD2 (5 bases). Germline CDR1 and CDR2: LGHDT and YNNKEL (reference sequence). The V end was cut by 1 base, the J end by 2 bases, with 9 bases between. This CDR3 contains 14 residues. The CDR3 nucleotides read TGTGCCAGCAGCCAAGGACGGGGAGCCTACGAGCAGTACTTC. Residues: CASSQGRGAYEQYF.

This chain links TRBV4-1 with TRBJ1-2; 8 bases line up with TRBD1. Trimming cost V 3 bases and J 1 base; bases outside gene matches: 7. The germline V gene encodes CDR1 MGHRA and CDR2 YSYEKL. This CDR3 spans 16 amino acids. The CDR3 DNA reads TGCGCCAGCAGCCACCCGACAGGGGCACTTAACTATGGCTACACCTTC. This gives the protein CASSHPTGALNYGYTF.

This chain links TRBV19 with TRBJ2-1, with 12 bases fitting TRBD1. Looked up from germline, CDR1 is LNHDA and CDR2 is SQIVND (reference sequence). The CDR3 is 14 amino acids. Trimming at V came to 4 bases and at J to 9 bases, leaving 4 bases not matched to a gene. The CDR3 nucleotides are TGTGCCAGTAGTACCGGGACAGGGGGCAGTGAGCAGTTCTTC. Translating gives CASSTGTGGSEQFF. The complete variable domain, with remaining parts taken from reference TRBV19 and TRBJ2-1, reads DGGITQSPKYLFRKEGQNVTLSCEQNLNHDAMYWYRQDPGQGLRLIYYSQIVNDFQKGDIAEGYSVSREKKESFPLTVTSAQKNPTAFYLCASSTGTGGSEQFFGPGTRLTVL.

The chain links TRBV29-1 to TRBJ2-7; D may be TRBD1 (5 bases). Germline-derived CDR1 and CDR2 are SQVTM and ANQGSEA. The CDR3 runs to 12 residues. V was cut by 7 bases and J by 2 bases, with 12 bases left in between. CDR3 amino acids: CSGDSVTYEQYF. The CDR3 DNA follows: TGCAGCGGAGACAGCGTTACCTACGAGCAGTACTTC.

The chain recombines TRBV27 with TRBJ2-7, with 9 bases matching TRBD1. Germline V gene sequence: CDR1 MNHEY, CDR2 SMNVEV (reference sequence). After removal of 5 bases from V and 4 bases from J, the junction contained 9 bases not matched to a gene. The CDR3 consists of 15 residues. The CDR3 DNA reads TGTGCCAGCAGTGCCCCGGGACAGGGTCAATACGAGCAGTACTTC. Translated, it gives CASSAPGQGQYEQYF.

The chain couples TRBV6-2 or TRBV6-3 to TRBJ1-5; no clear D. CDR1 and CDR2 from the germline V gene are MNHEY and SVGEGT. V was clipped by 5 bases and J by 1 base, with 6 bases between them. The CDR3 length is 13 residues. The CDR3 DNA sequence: TGTGCCAGCAGTCAGAACAGCAATCAGCCCCAGCATTTT. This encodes CASSQNSNQPQHF.

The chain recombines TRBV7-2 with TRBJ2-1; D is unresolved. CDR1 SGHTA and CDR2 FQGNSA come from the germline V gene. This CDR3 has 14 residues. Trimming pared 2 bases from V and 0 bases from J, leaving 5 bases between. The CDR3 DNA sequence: TGTGCCAGCAGCTTAACCAGCTCCTACAATGAGCAGTTCTTC. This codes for CASSLTSSYNEQFF.

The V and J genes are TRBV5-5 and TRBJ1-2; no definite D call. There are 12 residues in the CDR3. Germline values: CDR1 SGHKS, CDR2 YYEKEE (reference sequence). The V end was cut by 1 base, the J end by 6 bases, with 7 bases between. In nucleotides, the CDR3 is TGTGCCAGCAGCTTGAGGAGGGATGGCTACACCTTC. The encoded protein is CASSLRRDGYTF. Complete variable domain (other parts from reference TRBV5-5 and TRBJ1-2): DAGVTQSPTHLIKTRGQQVTLRCSPISGHKSVSWYQQVLGQGPQFIFQYYEKEERGRGNFPDRFSARQFPNYSSELNVNALLLGDSALYLCASSLRRDGYTFGSGTRLTVV.

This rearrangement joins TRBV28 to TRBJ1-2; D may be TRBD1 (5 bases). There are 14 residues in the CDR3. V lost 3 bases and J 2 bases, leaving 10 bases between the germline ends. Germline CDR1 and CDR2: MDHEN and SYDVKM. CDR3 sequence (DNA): TGTGCCAGCAGTTTCTTCGACAGAAACTATGGCTACACCTTC. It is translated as CASSFFDRNYGYTF.

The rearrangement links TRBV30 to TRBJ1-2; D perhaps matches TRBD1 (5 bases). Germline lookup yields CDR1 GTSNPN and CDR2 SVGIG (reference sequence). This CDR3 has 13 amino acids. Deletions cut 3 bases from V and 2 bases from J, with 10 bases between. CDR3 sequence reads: CAWRTDGNYGYTF. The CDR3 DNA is TGTGCCTGGAGGACAGACGGCAACTATGGCTACACCTTC.

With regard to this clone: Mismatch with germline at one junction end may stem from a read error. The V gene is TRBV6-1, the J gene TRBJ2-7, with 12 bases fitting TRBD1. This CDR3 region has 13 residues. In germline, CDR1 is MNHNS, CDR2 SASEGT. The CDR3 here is CASSDVGTGGGKF. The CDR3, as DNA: TGTGCCAGCAGTGACGTGGGGACAGGGGGCGGAAAATTC.

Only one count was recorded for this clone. CDR3 protein: CTSSQDGGPVQYF. The CDR3 bases are TGCACCAGCAGCCAAGATGGAGGGCCTGTTCAGTACTTC. This rearrangement joins TRBV1 to TRBJ2-4; TRBD2 is taken as the D call from the table, unchecked against the DNA. TRBV1 is a documented pseudogene. The CDR3 sequence is 13 residues long.

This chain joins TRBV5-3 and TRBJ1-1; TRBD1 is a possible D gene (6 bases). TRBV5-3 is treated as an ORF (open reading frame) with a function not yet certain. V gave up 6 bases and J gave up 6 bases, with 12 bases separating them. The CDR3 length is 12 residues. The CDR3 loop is CARTRGGAEAFF. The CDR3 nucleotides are TGTGCCAGAACCAGGGGAGGGGCTGAAGCTTTCTTT.

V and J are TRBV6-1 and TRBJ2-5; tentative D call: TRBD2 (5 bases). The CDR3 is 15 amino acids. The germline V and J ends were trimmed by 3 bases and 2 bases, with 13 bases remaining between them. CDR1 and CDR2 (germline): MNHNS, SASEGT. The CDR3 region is CASSDWAADQETQYF. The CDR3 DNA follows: TGTGCCAGCAGTGATTGGGCAGCGGATCAAGAGACCCAGTACTTC.

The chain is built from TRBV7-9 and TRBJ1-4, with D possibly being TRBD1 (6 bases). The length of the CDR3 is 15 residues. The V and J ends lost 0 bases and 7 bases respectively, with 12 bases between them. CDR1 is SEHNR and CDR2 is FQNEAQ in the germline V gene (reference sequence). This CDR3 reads CASSLAQGLGEKLFF. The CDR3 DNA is TGTGCCAGCAGCTTAGCTCAGGGGCTGGGTGAAAAACTGTTTTTT. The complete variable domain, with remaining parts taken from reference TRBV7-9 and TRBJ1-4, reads DTGVSQNPRHKITKRGQNVTFRCDPISEHNRLYWYRQTLGQGPEFLTYFQNEAQLEKSRLLSDRFSAERPKGSFSTLEIQRTEQGDSAMYLCASSLAQGLGEKLFFGSGTQLSVL.

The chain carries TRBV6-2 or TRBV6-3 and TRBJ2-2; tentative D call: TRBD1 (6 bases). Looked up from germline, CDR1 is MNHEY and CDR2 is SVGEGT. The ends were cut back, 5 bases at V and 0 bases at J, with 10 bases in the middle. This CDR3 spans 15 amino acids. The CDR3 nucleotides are TGTGCCAGCAGTAACGGACAGACGAACACCGGGGAGCTGTTTTTT. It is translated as CASSNGQTNTGELFF.

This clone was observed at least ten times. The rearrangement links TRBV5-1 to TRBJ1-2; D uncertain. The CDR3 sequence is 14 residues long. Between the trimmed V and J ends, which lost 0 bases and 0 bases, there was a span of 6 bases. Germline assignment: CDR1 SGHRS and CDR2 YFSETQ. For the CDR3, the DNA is TGCGCCAGCAGCTTGGGTCCTCCTAACTATGGCTACACCTTC. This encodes CASSLGPPNYGYTF.

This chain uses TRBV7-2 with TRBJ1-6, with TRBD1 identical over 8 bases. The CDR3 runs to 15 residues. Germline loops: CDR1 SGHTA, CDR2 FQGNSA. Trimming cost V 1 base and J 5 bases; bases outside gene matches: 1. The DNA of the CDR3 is TGTGCCAGCAGCTTAGTACAGGGGGATAATTCACCCCTCCACTTT. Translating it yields CASSLVQGDNSPLHF. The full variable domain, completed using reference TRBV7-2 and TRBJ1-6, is GAGVSQSPSNKVTEKGKDVELRCDPISGHTALYWYRQSLGQGLEFLIYFQGNSAPDKSGLPSDRFSAERTGGSVSTLTIQRTQQEDSAVYLCASSLVQGDNSPLHFGNGTRLTVT.

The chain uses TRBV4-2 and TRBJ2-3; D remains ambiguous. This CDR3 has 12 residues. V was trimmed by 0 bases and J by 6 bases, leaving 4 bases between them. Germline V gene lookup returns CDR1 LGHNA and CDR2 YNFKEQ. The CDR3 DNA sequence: TGTGCCAGCAGCCAAGATCAGGATACGCAGTATTTT. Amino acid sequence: CASSQDQDTQYF.

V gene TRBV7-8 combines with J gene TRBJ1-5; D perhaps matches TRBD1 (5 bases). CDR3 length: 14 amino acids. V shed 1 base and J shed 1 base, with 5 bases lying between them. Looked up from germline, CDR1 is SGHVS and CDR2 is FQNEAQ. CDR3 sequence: CASSLGQSNQPQHF. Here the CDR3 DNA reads TGTGCCAGCAGCTTAGGACAGAGCAATCAGCCCCAGCATTTT.

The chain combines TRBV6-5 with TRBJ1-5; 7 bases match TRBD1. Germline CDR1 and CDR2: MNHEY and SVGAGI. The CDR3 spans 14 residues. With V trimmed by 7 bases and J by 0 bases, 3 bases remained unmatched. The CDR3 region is CASIPGGSNQPQHF. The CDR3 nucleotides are TGTGCCAGCATCCCAGGGGGTAGCAATCAGCCCCAGCATTTT.

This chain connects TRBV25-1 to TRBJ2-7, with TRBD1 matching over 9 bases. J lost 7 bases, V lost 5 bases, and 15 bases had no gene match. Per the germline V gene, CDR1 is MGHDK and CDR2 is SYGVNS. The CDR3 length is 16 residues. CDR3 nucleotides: TGTGCCAGCAGTCCACCCCCGGACAGGGGAATACGGGAGCAGTACTTC. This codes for CASSPPPDRGIREQYF.

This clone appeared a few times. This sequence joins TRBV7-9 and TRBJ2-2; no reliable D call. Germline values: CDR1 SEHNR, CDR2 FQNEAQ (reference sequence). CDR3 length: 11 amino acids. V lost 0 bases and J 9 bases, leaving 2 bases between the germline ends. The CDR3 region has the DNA TGTGCCAGCAGCTTAGCCAGGGAGCTGTTTTTT. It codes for CASSLARELFF.